The 27 T cell receptor beta chains given below trace back to one sample, sequenced in a study of blood T cell repertoires in COVID-19. Data came from immunoSEQ multiplex PCR; TCRdb stores just in-frame clones and leaves some out. Of around 120,000 clones in the sample, about 85% were seen once. The sequencing sample was made of peripheral blood. These receptors all come from a human donor in a cohort sampled during active COVID-19.

This rearrangement joins TRBV15 to TRBJ2-3; a possible D gene is TRBD1 (7 bases). The CDR3 has 15 residues. The V and J ends lost 3 bases and 2 bases respectively, with 12 bases between them. Germline V CDR1 and CDR2: LNHNV, YYDKDF (reference sequence). CDR3 loop: CATSRVRGVTDTQYF. The CDR3 region has the DNA TGTGCCACCAGCAGGGTCAGGGGGGTCACAGATACGCAGTATTTT. Full variable domain (missing parts from reference TRBV15 and TRBJ2-3): DAMVIQNPRYQVTQFGKPVTLSCSQTLNHNVMYWYQQKSSQAPKLLFHYYDKDFNNEADTPDNFQSRRPNTSFCFLDIRSPGLGDTAMYLCATSRVRGVTDTQYFGPGTRLTVL.

The J gene is TRBJ1-3, the V gene TRBV18; 7 positions match TRBD1. V lost 4 bases and J lost 0; bases outside the gene matches: 6. This CDR3 has 16 residues. Germline V gives CDR1 KGHSH, CDR2 LQKENI. CDR3 protein: CASSRNRGDSGNTIYF. The CDR3 nucleotides are TGTGCCAGCTCACGAAACAGGGGTGACTCTGGAAACACCATATATTTT.

This chain connects TRBV7-9 to TRBJ2-4; 10 bases are a match to TRBD2. Germline CDR1 reads SEHNR; CDR2 reads FQNEAQ (reference sequence). The length of the CDR3 is 17 residues. The junction had 12 bases not matched to a gene; V was cut back by 1 base and J by 9 bases. The CDR3, as DNA: TGTGCCAGCAGCTTAGATCCTAGCGGGGGCCCGGGTGGCATTCAGTACTTC. Its protein is CASSLDPSGGPGGIQYF.

The rearrangement joins TRBV5-1 to TRBJ1-1; 8 bases are a match to TRBD1. V trimming: 5 bases; J trimming: 2 bases; junction bases outside the gene matches: 5. The CDR3 length is 14 residues. Germline CDR1 and CDR2: SGHRS and YFSETQ. The CDR3, as DNA: TGCGCCAGCAGTCTACAGGGGGTTAACACTGAAGCTTTCTTT. This encodes CASSLQGVNTEAFF.

This sequence joins TRBV5-1 and TRBJ1-1, with 7 positions matching TRBD1. CDR1 and CDR2 from the germline V gene are SGHRS and YFSETQ. The CDR3 covers 14 residues. V lost 3 bases to trimming and J lost 1 base; unmatched junction nucleotides: 3. The CDR3 is CASSSGTANTEAFF. The DNA for the CDR3 is TGCGCCAGCAGCTCCGGGACAGCGAACACTGAAGCTTTCTTT.

The chain employs TRBV9 and TRBJ2-2; 7 bases fit TRBD1. The CDR3 contains 16 residues. The V gene's germline CDR1 is SGDLS and CDR2 YYNGEE. V lost 3 bases to trimming and J lost 7 bases; unmatched junction nucleotides: 12. The DNA for the CDR3 is TGTGCCAGCAGCGCGCAGGGGGTCCCGATGGGCGGGGAGCTGTTTTTT. It encodes CASSAQGVPMGGELFF.

Concerning this clone itself: The junction differs from germline at one of its ends, possibly a read error. The CDR3 here is CVISTGLADNTGELFF. CDR3 nucleotides: TGTGTCATCAGCACGGGACTAGCGGATAACACCGGGGAGCTGTTTTTT. The chain carries TRBV10-3 and TRBJ2-2; 11 nucleotides align to TRBD2. Germline loops: CDR1 ENHRY, CDR2 SYGVKD. The CDR3 has 16 residues.

This chain links TRBV6-5 with TRBJ1-5, with 7 positions matching TRBD1. Germline CDR1 MNHEY, CDR2 SVGAGI. Trimming took 6 bases from V and 6 from J; bases not matched to a gene: 11. There are 15 residues in the CDR3. The CDR3 region is CASRPDRDSVQPQHF. CDR3 bases: TGTGCCAGCAGGCCCGACAGGGATTCTGTTCAGCCCCAGCATTTT.

This sequence joins TRBV27 and TRBJ1-6; 9 bases agree with TRBD1. This CDR3 contains 15 residues. CDR1 and CDR2 from the germline V gene are MNHEY and SMNVEV (reference sequence). The J segment lost 7 bases and the V segment lost 5 bases, leaving 6 bases of the junction unmatched. The CDR3 DNA follows: TGTGCCAGCAGTGGCCTGGGACAGGGCAATTCACCCCTCCACTTT. Translating it yields CASSGLGQGNSPLHF.

The rearrangement uses TRBV4-3 and TRBJ1-1; tentatively, D is TRBD1 (6 bases). Germline V lookup: CDR1 LGHNA, CDR2 YSLEER. Trimming pared 0 bases from V and 6 bases from J, leaving 17 bases between. The CDR3 has 16 amino acids. CDR3 residues: CASSQEPGVWGAEAFF. CDR3 DNA: TGCGCCAGCAGCCAAGAACCAGGGGTCTGGGGCGCTGAAGCTTTCTTT.

The chain employs TRBV25-1 and TRBJ2-5; 9 bases agree with TRBD1. The CDR3 totals 16 residues. Trimming cost V 4 bases and J 2 bases; bases outside gene matches: 8. Per the germline V gene, CDR1 is MGHDK and CDR2 is SYGVNS. The CDR3 spells CASSVGTGQTQETQYF. CDR3 coding DNA: TGTGCCAGCAGTGTCGGGACAGGGCAGACACAAGAGACCCAGTACTTC. Complete variable domain (other parts from reference TRBV25-1 and TRBJ2-5): EADIYQTPRYLVIGTGKKITLECSQTMGHDKMYWYQQDPGMELHLIHYSYGVNSTEKGDLSSESTVSRIRTEHFPLTLESARPSHTSQYLCASSVGTGQTQETQYFGPGTRLLVL.

This clone was observed a single time. This chain connects TRBV5-1 to TRBJ2-4; 7 bases are a match to TRBD2. The junction had 1 base not matched to a gene; V was cut back by 0 bases and J by 7 bases. The CDR3 is 13 residues long. Per the germline V gene, CDR1 is SGHRS and CDR2 is YFSETQ. CDR3 in amino acids: CASSLDGGNIQYF. CDR3 bases: TGCGCCAGCAGCTTGGACGGGGGGAACATTCAGTACTTC.

This chain connects TRBV5-1 to TRBJ2-1, with 8 bases that match TRBD2. The length of the CDR3 is 16 residues. The germline gives CDR1 SGHRS, CDR2 YFSETQ. Germline trimming cut 4 bases from V and 4 bases from J; bases unmatched to any gene: 10. CDR3 DNA sequence: TGCGCCAGCAGCATGGGACTAGAACGTGCTTACAATGAGCAGTTCTTC. This translates into CASSMGLERAYNEQFF.

The V and J genes are TRBV27 and TRBJ2-7; 8 bases align to TRBD2. The CDR3 consists of 14 residues. Per the germline V gene, CDR1 is MNHEY and CDR2 is SMNVEV (reference sequence). Trimming cost V 4 bases and J 4 bases; bases outside gene matches: 6. This chain's CDR3 is CASSSVPGGYEQYF. DNA of the CDR3: TGTGCCAGCAGTTCAGTCCCGGGGGGGTACGAGCAGTACTTC.

This clone was observed a single time. V and J are TRBV11-2 and TRBJ2-5; D ambiguous. CDR1 is SGHAT and CDR2 is FQNNGV in the germline V gene. V was pared by 6 bases and J by 2 bases, with 13 bases between. The CDR3 covers 14 residues. CDR3 residues: CASRLLGPQETQYF. Written as DNA, the CDR3 is TGTGCCAGCAGGCTTTTGGGCCCGCAAGAGACCCAGTACTTC.

The rearrangement uses TRBV5-1 and TRBJ2-3, with 9 bases fitting TRBD2. The length of the CDR3 is 17 residues. Trimming took 0 bases from V and 6 from J; bases not matched to a gene: 11. Germline CDR1 is SGHRS and CDR2 is YFSETQ. The CDR3 DNA is TGCGCCAGCAGCTTGGCGCTAGCGGGATCAGGAGTGGATACGCAGTATTTT. It specifies CASSLALAGSGVDTQYF.

V usage is TRBV12-3 or TRBV12-4 and J usage is TRBJ2-5; tentatively, D is TRBD2 (5 bases). V lost 1 base, J lost 7 bases, and 7 bases lay in between. This CDR3 is built from 12 residues. The CDR3 coding sequence is TGTGCCAGCAGTTTAGATACTAGGACCCAGTACTTC. This sequence encodes CASSLDTRTQYF.

The J gene is TRBJ1-1, the V gene TRBV19; 7 bases map to TRBD1. The CDR3 loop spans 15 amino acids. CDR1 is LNHDA, CDR2 SQIVND, per germline (reference sequence). The trim removed 1 base at V and 4 bases at J, leaving 6 bases unmatched. The CDR3 nucleotides are TGTGCCAGTAGTATAGGTCTGACAGGGATCACTGAAGCTTTCTTT. Translated: CASSIGLTGITEAFF.

This clone was seen a handful of times. The chain recombines TRBV5-1 with TRBJ2-7; D may be TRBD1 (5 bases). The ends were cut back, 4 bases at V and 4 bases at J, with 15 bases in the middle. The germline gives CDR1 SGHRS, CDR2 YFSETQ. The CDR3 sequence is 14 residues long. CDR3 in DNA: TGCGCCAGCAGCGTTGGGGCCTCCCGGTACGAGCAGTACTTC. It codes for CASSVGASRYEQYF.

This chain uses TRBV12-3 or TRBV12-4 with TRBJ2-5; weak D call: TRBD1 (5 bases). There are 12 residues in the CDR3. Trimming removed 5 bases from V and 7 bases from J, with 11 bases in between. The CDR3 DNA sequence: TGTGCCAGCAGTCCACAGGCAGGGACCCAGTACTTC. Its protein is CASSPQAGTQYF.

The chain employs TRBV5-1 and TRBJ2-3; 10 nucleotides line up with TRBD2. This CDR3 has 16 amino acids. The V segment lost 4 bases and the J segment 0 bases; nucleotides outside the gene matches: 5. Germline loops: CDR1 SGHRS, CDR2 YFSETQ. The CDR3 is CASSAALAGSTDTQYF. In DNA, the CDR3 is TGCGCCAGCAGCGCGGCACTAGCGGGGAGCACAGATACGCAGTATTTT.

The chain joins TRBV2 to TRBJ1-3, with a weak D call TRBD1 (6 bases). This CDR3 has 14 amino acids. Trimming left V 6 bases short and J 5 bases short, with 14 bases between. CDR1 is SNHLY and CDR2 is FYNNEI in the germline V gene. CDR3 bases: TGTGCCAGCAGCCTACAGGGTTCGCGAAACACCATATATTTT. Translated, it gives CASSLQGSRNTIYF.

This clone was recorded only once. The chain combines TRBV5-1 with TRBJ1-2, with 7 bases aligning to TRBD1. The CDR3 totals 13 residues. Germline CDR1 is SGHRS and CDR2 is YFSETQ. V trimming: 3 bases; J trimming: 4 bases; junction bases outside the gene matches: 3. CDR3 nucleotides: TGCGCCAGCAGCTGGGACAGAGCCTATGGCTACACCTTC. Translated: CASSWDRAYGYTF.

This chain joins TRBV2 and TRBJ2-7, with D possibly being TRBD1 (5 bases). This CDR3 contains 14 residues. Germline assignment: CDR1 SNHLY and CDR2 FYNNEI. V was shortened by 1 base and J by 6 bases, with 13 bases between the two germline ends. CDR3 loop: CASSEDPRGGEQYF. DNA for the CDR3: TGTGCCAGCAGTGAAGATCCTAGGGGTGGCGAGCAGTACTTC.

The gene calls are TRBV6-1 and TRBJ1-2, with D perhaps TRBD1 (5 bases). The CDR3 runs 13 residues. Germline V gene data show CDR1 as MNHNS and CDR2 as SASEGT. V dropped 1 base and J dropped 8 bases, with 11 bases sitting between them. CDR3 sequence (DNA): TGTGCCAGCAGTGAAGGGACAATCGGCGGCTACACCTTC. Amino acids: CASSEGTIGGYTF.

This chain joins TRBV5-1 and TRBJ2-1; tentatively, D is TRBD1 (5 bases). The CDR3 length is 15 residues. Germline CDR1 and CDR2: SGHRS and YFSETQ. The germline V and J ends were trimmed by 4 bases and 5 bases, with 16 bases remaining between them. CDR3 amino acids: CASSLEDRSDNEQFF. In DNA, the CDR3 is TGCGCCAGCAGCCTGGAAGACAGATCTGACAATGAGCAGTTCTTC.

The V call is TRBV4-2, the J call TRBJ2-3, with no clear D. The CDR3 is made up of 16 amino acids. The germline V and J ends were trimmed by 3 bases and 0 bases, with 13 bases remaining between them. Germline V CDR1 and CDR2: LGHNA, YNFKEQ. This CDR3 reads CASSQFQLTSTDTQYF. In DNA, the CDR3 is TGTGCCAGCAGCCAGTTTCAACTTACTAGCACAGATACGCAGTATTTT.